One and the same sample provided the 5 T cell receptor beta chains below, sequenced in a study of blood T cell repertoires in COVID-19. Sequenced by immunoSEQ multiplex PCR; TCRdb stores in-frame clones only, minus some. Counted here are roughly 80,000 clones, approximately 86% occurring once; the ten biggest clones make up roughly 2%. The sequenced sample consisted of peripheral blood. The receptors shown here come from a woman aged 55-75 years with acute or convalescent COVID-19.

The genes are TRBV28 and TRBJ2-1; 11 nucleotides agree with TRBD2. The ends lost 6 bases at V and 1 base at J; junction bases unmatched: 17. Germline loops: CDR1 MDHEN, CDR2 SYDVKM. The CDR3 contains 20 residues. The CDR3 region has the DNA TGTGCCAGCAGACCTCTATCGGGACTAGCGGTGAAGGGGTCCTACAATGAGCAGTTCTTC. Its translation is CASRPLSGLAVKGSYNEQFF.

The chain couples TRBV5-5 to TRBJ2-4; 7 bases fit TRBD1. Germline V lookup: CDR1 SGHKS, CDR2 YYEKEE (reference sequence). The length of the CDR3 is 13 residues. V lost 3 bases, J lost 6 bases, and 3 bases stayed unmatched. CDR3 nucleotide sequence: TGTGCCAGCAGCTCATGGACAGGAAACATTCAGTACTTC. The encoded protein is CASSSWTGNIQYF. Supplemented by reference TRBV5-5 and TRBJ2-4, the full variable domain reads DAGVTQSPTHLIKTRGQQVTLRCSPISGHKSVSWYQQVLGQGPQFIFQYYEKEERGRGNFPDRFSARQFPNYSSELNVNALLLGDSALYLCASSSWTGNIQYFGAGTRLSVL.

This clone showed up just once. CDR3 region: CASTPDQETQYF. The CDR3 DNA reads TGTGCCAGCACCCCGGACCAAGAGACCCAGTACTTC. This rearrangement joins TRBV6-5 to TRBJ2-5; D is undetermined. Germline V lookup: CDR1 MNHEY, CDR2 SVGAGI. Trimming took off 7 bases at V and 0 bases at J, with 6 bases between the two ends. CDR3 length: 12 residues.

The rearrangement links TRBV4-1 to TRBJ1-2; 10 nucleotides align to TRBD1. V dropped 5 bases and J dropped 6; count of bases not matched to a gene: 12. Germline V gene sequence: CDR1 MGHRA, CDR2 YSYEKL. The CDR3 spans 16 residues. CDR3 nucleotides: TGCGCCAGCAGCTTACGGGGGACAGGGGACTACCATGGCTACACCTTC. This codes for CASSLRGTGDYHGYTF.

This clone came up a few times. This sequence joins TRBV2 and TRBJ1-5, with D possibly being TRBD1 (6 bases). The CDR3 has 16 amino acids. CDR1 SNHLY and CDR2 FYNNEI come from the germline V gene. V gave up 3 bases and J gave up 3 bases, with 15 bases separating them. CDR3 in amino acids: CASSEAGAVFNQPQHF. For the CDR3, the DNA is TGTGCCAGCAGTGAGGCAGGGGCGGTTTTCAATCAGCCCCAGCATTTT.